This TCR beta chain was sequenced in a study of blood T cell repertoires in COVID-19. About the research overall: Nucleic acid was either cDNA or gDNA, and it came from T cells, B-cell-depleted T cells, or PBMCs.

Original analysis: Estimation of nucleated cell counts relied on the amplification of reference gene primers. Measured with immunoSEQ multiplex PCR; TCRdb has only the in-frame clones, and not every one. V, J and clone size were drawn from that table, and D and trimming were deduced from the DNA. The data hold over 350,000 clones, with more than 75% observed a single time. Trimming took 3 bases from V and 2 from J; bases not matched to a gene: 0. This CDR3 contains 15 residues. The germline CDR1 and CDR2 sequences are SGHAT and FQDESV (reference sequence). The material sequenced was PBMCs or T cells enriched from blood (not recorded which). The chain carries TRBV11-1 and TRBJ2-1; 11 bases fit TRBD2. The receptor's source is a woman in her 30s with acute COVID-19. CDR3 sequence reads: CASSFSGGAYNEQFF. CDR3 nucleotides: TGTGCCAGCAGCTTTAGCGGGGGGGCCTACAATGAGCAGTTCTTC.